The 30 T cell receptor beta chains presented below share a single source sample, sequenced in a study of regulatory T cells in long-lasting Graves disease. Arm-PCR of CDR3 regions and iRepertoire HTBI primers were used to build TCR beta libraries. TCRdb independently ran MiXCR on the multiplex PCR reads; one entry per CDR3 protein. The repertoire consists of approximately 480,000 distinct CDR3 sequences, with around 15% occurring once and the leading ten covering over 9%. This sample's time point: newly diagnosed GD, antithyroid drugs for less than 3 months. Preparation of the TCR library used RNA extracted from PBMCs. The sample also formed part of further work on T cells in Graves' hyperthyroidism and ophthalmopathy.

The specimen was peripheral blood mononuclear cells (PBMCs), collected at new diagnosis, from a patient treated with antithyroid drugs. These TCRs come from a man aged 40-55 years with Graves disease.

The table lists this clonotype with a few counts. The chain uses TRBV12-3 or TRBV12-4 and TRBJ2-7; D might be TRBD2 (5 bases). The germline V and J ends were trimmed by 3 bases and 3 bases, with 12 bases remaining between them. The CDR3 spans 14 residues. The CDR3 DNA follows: TGTGCCAGCAGTTTCGGACTCCAGTTCTACGAGCAGTACTTC. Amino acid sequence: CASSFGLQFYEQYF.

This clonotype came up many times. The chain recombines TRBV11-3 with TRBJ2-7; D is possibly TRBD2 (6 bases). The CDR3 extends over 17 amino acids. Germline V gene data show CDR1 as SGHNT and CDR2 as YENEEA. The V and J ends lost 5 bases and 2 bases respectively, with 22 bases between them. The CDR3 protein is CASSPGGRRPGPYEQYF. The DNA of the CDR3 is TGTGCCAGCAGCCCCGGGGGAAGGAGGCCAGGACCCTACGAGCAGTACTTC.

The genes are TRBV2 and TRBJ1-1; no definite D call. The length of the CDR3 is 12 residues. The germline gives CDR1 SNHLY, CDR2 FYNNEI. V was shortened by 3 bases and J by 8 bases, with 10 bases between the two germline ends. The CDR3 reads CASSDQTPEAFF. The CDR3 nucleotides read TGTGCCAGCAGTGATCAGACACCCGAAGCTTTCTTT.

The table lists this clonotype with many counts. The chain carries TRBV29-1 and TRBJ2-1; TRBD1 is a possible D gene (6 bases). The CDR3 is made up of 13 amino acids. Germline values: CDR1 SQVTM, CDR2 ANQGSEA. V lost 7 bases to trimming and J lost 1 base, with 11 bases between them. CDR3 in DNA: TGCAGCGCTTCGGGACATTCCTACAATGAGCAGTTCTTC. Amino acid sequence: CSASGHSYNEQFF.

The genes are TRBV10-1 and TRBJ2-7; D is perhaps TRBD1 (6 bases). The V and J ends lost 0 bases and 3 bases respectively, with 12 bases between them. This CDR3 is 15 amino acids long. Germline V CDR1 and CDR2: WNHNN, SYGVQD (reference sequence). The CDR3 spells CASSESQGLGYEQYF. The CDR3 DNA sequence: TGCGCCAGCAGTGAGTCACAGGGATTAGGCTACGAGCAGTACTTC.

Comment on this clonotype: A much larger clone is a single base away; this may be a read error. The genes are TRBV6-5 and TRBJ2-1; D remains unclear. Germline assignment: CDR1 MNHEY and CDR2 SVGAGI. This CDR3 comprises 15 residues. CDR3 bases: TGTGTCAGCAGTTACTCGACTTTAACCTACAATGAGCAGTTCTTC. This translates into CVSSYSTLTYNEQFF.

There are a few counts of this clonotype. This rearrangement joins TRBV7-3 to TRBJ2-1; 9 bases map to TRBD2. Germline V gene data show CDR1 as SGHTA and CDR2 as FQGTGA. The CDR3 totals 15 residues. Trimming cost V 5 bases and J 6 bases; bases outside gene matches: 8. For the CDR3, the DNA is TGTGCCAGCAGCATATTGACTAGCGGCCCCAATGAGCAGTTCTTC. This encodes CASSILTSGPNEQFF.

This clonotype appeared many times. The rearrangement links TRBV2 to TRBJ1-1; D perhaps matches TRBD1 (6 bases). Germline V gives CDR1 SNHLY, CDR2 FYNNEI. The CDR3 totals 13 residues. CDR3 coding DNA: TGTGCGAGTGGGGCCAGGGGGAACACTGAAGCTTTCTTT. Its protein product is CASGARGNTEAFF.

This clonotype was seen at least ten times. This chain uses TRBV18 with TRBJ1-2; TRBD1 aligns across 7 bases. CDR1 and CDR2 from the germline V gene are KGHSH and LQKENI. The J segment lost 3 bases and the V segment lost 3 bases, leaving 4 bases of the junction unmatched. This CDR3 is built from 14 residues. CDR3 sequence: CASSPVDRDYGYTF. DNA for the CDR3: TGTGCCAGCTCACCGGTCGACAGGGACTATGGCTACACCTTC.

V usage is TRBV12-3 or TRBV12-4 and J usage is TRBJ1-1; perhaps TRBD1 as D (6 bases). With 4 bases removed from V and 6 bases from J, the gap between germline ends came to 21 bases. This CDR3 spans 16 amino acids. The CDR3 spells CASSYPGAGGPAEAFF. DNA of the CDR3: TGTGCCAGCAGTTACCCCGGGGCGGGGGGGCCGGCTGAAGCTTTCTTT.

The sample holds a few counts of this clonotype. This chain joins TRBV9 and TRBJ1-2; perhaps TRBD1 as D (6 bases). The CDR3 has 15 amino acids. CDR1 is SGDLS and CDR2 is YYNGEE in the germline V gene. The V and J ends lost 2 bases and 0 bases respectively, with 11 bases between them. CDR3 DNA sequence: TGTGCCAGCAGCGTTGGGACAAGTCCTAACTATGGCTACACCTTC. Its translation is CASSVGTSPNYGYTF.

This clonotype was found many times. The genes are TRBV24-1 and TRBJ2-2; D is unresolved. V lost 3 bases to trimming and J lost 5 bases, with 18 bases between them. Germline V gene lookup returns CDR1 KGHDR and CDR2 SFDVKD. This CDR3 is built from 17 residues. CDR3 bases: TGTGCCACCAGTGATGCGTCCCGGCCGGCTTCGACCGGGGAGCTGTTTTTT. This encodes CATSDASRPASTGELFF.

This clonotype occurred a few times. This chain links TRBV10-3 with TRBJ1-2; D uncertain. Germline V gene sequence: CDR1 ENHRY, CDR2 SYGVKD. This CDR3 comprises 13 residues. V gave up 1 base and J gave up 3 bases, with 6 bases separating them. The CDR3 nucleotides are TGTGCCATCAGTGAGTTTGGCGACTATGGCTACACCTTC. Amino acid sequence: CAISEFGDYGYTF.

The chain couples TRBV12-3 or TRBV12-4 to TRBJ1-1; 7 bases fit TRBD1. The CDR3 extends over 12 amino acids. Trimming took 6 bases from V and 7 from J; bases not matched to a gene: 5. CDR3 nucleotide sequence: TGTGCCAGCAGAGCCTGGGACAGTGAAGCTTTCTTT. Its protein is CASRAWDSEAFF.

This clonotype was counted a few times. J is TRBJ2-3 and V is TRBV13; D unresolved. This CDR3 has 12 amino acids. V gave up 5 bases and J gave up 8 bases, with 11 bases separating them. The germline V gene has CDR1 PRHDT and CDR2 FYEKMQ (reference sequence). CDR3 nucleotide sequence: TGTGCCAGCAGCCTTGACTTGGCTACGCAGTATTTT. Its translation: CASSLDLATQYF.

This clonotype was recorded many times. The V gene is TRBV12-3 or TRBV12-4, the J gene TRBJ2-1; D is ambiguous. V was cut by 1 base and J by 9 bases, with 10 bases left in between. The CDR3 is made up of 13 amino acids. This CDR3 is CASSLVTSTEQFF. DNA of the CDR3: TGTGCCAGCAGTTTAGTTACCAGTACTGAGCAGTTCTTC.

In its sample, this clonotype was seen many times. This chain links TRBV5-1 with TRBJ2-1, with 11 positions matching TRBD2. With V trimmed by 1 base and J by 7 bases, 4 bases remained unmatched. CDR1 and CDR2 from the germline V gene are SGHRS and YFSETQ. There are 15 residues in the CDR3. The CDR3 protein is CASSLRLAGRNEQFF. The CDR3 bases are TGCGCCAGCAGCTTGAGACTAGCGGGACGTAATGAGCAGTTCTTC.

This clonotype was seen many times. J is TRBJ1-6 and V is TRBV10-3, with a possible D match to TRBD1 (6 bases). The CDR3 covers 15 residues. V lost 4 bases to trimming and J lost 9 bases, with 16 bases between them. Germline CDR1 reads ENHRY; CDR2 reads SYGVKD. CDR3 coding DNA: TGTGCCATCAGTGCCTCCGAGGGGGAGGGTTCACCCCTCCACTTT. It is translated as CAISASEGEGSPLHF.

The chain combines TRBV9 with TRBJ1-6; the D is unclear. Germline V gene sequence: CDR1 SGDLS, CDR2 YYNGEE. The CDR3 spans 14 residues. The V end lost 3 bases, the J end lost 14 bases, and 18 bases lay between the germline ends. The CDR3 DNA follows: TGTGCCAGCAGCGCTGGCAACGTAGGTGGAACCCTCCACTTT. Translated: CASSAGNVGGTLHF.

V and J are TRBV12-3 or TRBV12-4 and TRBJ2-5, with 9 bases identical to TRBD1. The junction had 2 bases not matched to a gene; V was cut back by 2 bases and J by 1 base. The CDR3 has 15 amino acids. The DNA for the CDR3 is TGTGCCAGCAGTTTAATGGGACAGGGCCAAGAGACCCAGTACTTC. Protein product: CASSLMGQGQETQYF.

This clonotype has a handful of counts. CDR3 sequence (DNA): TGTGCCACCAGTGTGGGGGGCAAGGGACAGCCCCAGCATTTT. Protein sequence: CATSVGGKGQPQHF. V usage is TRBV24-1 and J usage is TRBJ1-5; D might be TRBD1 (6 bases). CDR3 size: 14 residues. Germline loops: CDR1 KGHDR, CDR2 SFDVKD. Trimming left V 5 bases short and J 7 bases short, with 14 bases between.

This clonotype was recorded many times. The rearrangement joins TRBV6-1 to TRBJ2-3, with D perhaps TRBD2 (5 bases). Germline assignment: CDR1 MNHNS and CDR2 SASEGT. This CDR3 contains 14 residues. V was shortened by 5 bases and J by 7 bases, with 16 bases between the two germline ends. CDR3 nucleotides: TGTGCCAGCAGTCTCCGGGAAGGGTTGAATACGCAGTATTTT. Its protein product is CASSLREGLNTQYF.

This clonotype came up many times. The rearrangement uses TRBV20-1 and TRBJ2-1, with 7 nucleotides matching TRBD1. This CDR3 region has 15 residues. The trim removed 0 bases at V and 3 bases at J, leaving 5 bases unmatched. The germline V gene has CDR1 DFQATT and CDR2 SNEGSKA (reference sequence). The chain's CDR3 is CSARDGNRGYNEQFF. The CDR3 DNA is TGCAGTGCTAGAGATGGGAACAGGGGCTACAATGAGCAGTTCTTC.

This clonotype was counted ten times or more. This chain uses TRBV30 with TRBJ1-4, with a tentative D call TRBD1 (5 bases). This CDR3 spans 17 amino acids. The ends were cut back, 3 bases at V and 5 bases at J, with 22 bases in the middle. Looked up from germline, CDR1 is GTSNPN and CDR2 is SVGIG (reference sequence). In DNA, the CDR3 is TGTGCCTGGAGGGTCGGGGTCGGGACGGCCATCAATGAAAAACTGTTTTTT. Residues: CAWRVGVGTAINEKLFF.

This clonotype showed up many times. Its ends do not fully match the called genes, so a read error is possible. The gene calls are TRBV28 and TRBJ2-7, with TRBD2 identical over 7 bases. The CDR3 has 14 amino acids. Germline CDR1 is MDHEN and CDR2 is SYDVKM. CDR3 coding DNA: TGTGCCAGCAGTGAGGCGGGAGCCTCCCACGAGCAGTACTTC. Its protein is CASSEAGASHEQYF. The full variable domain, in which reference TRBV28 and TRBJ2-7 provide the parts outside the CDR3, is DVKVTQSSRYLVKRTGEKVFLECVQDMDHENMFWYRQDPGLGLRLIYFSYDVKMKEKGDIPEGYSVSREKKERFSLILESASTNQTSMYLCASSEAGASHEQYFGPGTRLTVT.

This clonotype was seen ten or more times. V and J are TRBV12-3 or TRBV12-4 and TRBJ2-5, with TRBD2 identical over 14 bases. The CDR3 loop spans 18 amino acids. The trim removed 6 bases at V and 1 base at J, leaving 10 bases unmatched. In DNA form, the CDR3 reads TGTGCCAGCAGCGCCGGGACTAGCGGGAGAGGCTTCCAAGAGACCCAGTACTTC. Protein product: CASSAGTSGRGFQETQYF.

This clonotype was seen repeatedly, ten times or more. CDR3 bases: TGTGCCAGCAGCCCCATAAGGAAGGAGGCGAACACTGAAGCTTTCTTT. Its protein is CASSPIRKEANTEAFF. The J gene is TRBJ1-1, the V gene TRBV11-2, with D hard to call. Germline-derived CDR1 and CDR2 are SGHAT and FQNNGV. CDR3 length equals 16 residues. V was clipped by 5 bases and J by 1 base, with 17 bases between them.

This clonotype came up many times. The DNA of the CDR3 is TGTGCCAGCAGCTTATCCGTCGGAGACGCCGGGGAGCTGTTTTTT. As protein: CASSLSVGDAGELFF. This sequence joins TRBV11-2 and TRBJ2-2; D is undetermined. Deletions cut 2 bases from V and 6 bases from J, with 13 bases between. CDR1 and CDR2 (germline): SGHAT, FQNNGV. The CDR3 runs 15 residues.

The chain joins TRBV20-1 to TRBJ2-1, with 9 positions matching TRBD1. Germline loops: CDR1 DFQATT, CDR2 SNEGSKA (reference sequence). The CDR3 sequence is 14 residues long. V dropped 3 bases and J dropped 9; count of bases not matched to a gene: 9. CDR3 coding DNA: TGCAGTGCTAGGGGTACAGGGGGCCGAAGTGAGCAGTTCTTC. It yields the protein CSARGTGGRSEQFF.

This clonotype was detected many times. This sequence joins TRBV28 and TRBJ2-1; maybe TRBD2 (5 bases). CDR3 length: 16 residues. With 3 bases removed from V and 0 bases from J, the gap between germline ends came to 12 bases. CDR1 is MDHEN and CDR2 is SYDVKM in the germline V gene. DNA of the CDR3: TGTGCCAGCAGTTTTTATGGGAGTAGCTCCTACAATGAGCAGTTCTTC. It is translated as CASSFYGSSSYNEQFF. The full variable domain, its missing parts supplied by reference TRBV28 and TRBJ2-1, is DVKVTQSSRYLVKRTGEKVFLECVQDMDHENMFWYRQDPGLGLRLIYFSYDVKMKEKGDIPEGYSVSREKKERFSLILESASTNQTSMYLCASSFYGSSSYNEQFFGPGTRLTVL.